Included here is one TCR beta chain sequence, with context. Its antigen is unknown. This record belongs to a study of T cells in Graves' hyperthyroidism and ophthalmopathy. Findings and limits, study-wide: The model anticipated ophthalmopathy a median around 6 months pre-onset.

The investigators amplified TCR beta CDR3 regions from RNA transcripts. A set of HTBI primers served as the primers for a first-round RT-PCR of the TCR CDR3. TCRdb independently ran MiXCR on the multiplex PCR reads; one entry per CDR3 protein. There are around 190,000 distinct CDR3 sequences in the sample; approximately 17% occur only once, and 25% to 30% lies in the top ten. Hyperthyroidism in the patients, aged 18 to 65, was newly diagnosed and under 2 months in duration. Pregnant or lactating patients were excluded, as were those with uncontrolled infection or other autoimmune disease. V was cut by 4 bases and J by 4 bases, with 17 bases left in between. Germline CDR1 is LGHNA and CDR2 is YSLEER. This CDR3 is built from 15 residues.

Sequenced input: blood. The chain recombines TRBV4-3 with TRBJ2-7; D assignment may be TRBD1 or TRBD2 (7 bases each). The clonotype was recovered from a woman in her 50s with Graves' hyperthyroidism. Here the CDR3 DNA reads TGCGCCAGCAGCCGTAACCACAGGGGACTATACGAGCAGTACTTC. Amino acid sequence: CASSRNHRGLYEQYF.